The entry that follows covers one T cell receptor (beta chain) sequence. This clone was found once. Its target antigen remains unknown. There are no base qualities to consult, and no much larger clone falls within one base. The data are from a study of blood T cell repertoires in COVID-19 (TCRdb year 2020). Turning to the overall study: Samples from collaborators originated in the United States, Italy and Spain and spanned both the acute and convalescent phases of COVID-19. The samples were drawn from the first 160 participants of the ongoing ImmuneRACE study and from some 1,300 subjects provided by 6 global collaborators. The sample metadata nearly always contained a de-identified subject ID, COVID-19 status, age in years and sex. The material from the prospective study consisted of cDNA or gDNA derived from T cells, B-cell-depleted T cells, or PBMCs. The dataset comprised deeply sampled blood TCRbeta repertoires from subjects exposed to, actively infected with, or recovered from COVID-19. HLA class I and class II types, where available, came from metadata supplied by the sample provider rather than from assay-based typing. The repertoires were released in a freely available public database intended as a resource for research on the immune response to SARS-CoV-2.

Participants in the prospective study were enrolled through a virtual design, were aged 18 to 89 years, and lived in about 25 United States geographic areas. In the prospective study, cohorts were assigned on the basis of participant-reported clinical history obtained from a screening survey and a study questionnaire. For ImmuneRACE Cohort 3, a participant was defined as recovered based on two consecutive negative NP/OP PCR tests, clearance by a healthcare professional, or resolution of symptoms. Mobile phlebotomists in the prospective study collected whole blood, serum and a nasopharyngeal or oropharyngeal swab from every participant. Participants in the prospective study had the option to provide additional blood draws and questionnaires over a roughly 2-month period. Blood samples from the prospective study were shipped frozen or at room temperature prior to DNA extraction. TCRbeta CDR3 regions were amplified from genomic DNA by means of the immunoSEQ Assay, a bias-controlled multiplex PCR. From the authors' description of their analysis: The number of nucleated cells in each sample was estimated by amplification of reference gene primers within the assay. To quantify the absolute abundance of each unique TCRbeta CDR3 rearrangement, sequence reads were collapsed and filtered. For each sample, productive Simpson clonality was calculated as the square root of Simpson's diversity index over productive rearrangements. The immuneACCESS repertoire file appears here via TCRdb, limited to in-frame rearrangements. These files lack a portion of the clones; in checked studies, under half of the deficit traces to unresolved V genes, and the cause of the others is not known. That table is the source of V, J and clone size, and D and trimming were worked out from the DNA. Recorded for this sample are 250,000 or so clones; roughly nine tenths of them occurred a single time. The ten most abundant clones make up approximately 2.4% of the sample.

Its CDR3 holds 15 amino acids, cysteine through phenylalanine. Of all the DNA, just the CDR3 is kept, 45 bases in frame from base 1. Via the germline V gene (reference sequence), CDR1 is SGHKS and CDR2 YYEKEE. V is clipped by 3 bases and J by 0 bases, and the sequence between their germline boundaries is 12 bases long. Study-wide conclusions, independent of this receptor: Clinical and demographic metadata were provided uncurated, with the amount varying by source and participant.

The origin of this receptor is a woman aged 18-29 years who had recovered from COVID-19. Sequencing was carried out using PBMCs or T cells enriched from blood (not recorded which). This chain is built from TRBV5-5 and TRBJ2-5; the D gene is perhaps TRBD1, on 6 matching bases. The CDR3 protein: CASSWGTGYQETQYF. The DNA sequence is TGTGCCAGCAGCTGGGGAACAGGGTACCAAGAGACCCAGTACTTC.